This T cell receptor beta chain was sequenced in a study of post-analysis software for immune sequencing data. Study-level background: Clinical courses comprised relapsing-remitting, secondary progressive and progressive-relapsing multiple sclerosis. Findings of the study overall: The study found significantly lower normalized Chao1 diversity in multiple sclerosis patients than in controls. Among a few TRBV segments more frequent in patients than controls were TRBV5-6, TRBV5-1 and TRBV20-1.

There are 14 residues in the CDR3. The V gene's germline CDR1 is SGHRS and CDR2 YFSETQ. V was shortened by 8 bases and J by 13 bases, with 25 bases between the two germline ends. Unique molecular identifiers tagged the TCR beta cDNA libraries. TCRdb analysed the PCR reads with MiXCR anew, one entry per CDR3 protein. The sample carries about 770,000 distinct CDR3 sequences, under 60% recorded once. Comment on this clonotype: Antigen unknown.

The V call is TRBV5-1, the J call TRBJ2-4; D may be TRBD1 or TRBD2 (5 bases each). This TCR derives from a girl between 10 and 17 years old with multiple sclerosis. Sequencing was carried out using blood. CDR3 protein: CASSPWTGRGEQYF. CDR3 bases: TGCGCCAGTAGCCCATGGACGGGGAGAGGGGAGCAGTACTTC.